The 29 T cell receptor beta chains below come from one sample, sequenced in a study of T cell changes during pregnancy in multiple sclerosis. The table came from immunoSEQ multiplex PCR; TCRdb's copy has only in-frame clones and leaves some out. This table has some 75,000 clones, about 95% appearing once. The material was peripheral blood, obtained in the second trimester of pregnancy. These receptors were obtained from a female donor with multiple sclerosis, enrolled in a pregnancy study.

The chain recombines TRBV5-4 with TRBJ1-2, with D maybe TRBD1 (5 bases). Per the germline V gene, CDR1 is SGHNT and CDR2 is YYREEE (reference sequence). Trimming removed 2 bases at V and 4 bases at J, with 15 bases between. CDR3 length: 15 amino acids. The CDR3 DNA reads as TGTGCCAGCAGCTTATTCGGGGGAGGCGGCTATGGCTACACCTTC. Its translation is CASSLFGGGGYGYTF.

The J gene is TRBJ2-5, the V gene TRBV5-4; tentative D call: TRBD2 (5 bases). CDR1 is SGHNT and CDR2 is YYREEE in the germline V gene (reference sequence). This CDR3 spans 14 amino acids. Trimming left V 7 bases short and J 0 bases short, with 13 bases between. The CDR3 loop is CASPRRAHQETQYF. The CDR3 region has the DNA TGTGCCAGCCCCCGGCGGGCACACCAAGAGACCCAGTACTTC.

This sequence joins TRBV5-1 and TRBJ1-2; 10 bases line up with TRBD1. The ends lost 4 bases at V and 6 bases at J; junction bases unmatched: 3. The CDR3 has 13 amino acids. Germline V gene data show CDR1 as SGHRS and CDR2 as YFSETQ. CDR3 loop: CASSPGQGHGYTF. The DNA of the CDR3 is TGCGCCAGCAGCCCGGGACAGGGGCATGGCTACACCTTC.

The chain carries TRBV29-1 and TRBJ1-2, with 9 positions matching TRBD1. The CDR3 covers 13 residues. Per the germline V gene, CDR1 is SQVTM and CDR2 is ANQGSEA. V shed 4 bases, J shed 8 bases, and the junction held 8 bases outside the gene matches. CDR3 sequence: CSVAHGTGNGYTF. The CDR3 DNA reads TGCAGCGTTGCGCACGGGACAGGGAACGGCTACACCTTC.

The chain couples TRBV30 to TRBJ1-2; no clear D. CDR3 length equals 11 residues. CDR1 and CDR2 (germline): GTSNPN, SVGIG (reference sequence). The V end was cut by 2 bases, the J end by 6 bases, with 7 bases between. This CDR3 reads CAWSSGNGYTF. CDR3 nucleotide sequence: TGTGCCTGGAGTTCCGGGAATGGCTACACCTTC.

The V and J genes are TRBV5-1 and TRBJ1-3; D call uncertain. Trimming left V 4 bases short and J 4 bases short, with 9 bases between. CDR3 size: 13 residues. Germline V lookup: CDR1 SGHRS, CDR2 YFSETQ. The CDR3 DNA reads as TGCGCCAGCAGCACGGAGGCGGGAAACACCATATATTTT. It encodes CASSTEAGNTIYF.

The V gene is TRBV29-1, the J gene TRBJ2-1; the D is unclear. V lost 2 bases and J lost 4, with 3 bases in between. The CDR3 is made up of 11 amino acids. Germline CDR1 and CDR2: SQVTM and ANQGSEA. Here the CDR3 reads CSVEQYNEQFF. The CDR3 DNA reads TGCAGCGTTGAACAGTACAATGAGCAGTTCTTC.

The rearrangement uses TRBV5-6 and TRBJ2-3; 9 nucleotides line up with TRBD1. CDR1 is SGHDT, CDR2 YYEEEE, per germline. V shed 0 bases and J 4 bases; nucleotides not matched to a gene: 6. The CDR3 has 16 residues. CDR3 DNA sequence: TGTGCCAGCAGCTTGGGACCACAGGGGGCGGCAGATACGCAGTATTTT. It codes for CASSLGPQGAADTQYF. The entire variable domain, with the rest obtained from reference TRBV5-6 and TRBJ2-3, is as follows: DAGVTQSPTHLIKTRGQQVTLRCSPKSGHDTVSWYQQALGQGPQFIFQYYEEEERQRGNFPDRFSGHQFPNYSSELNVNALLLGDSALYLCASSLGPQGAADTQYFGPGTRLTVL.

This chain connects TRBV10-2 to TRBJ2-1; D is uncertain. Germline-derived CDR1 and CDR2 are WSHSY and SAAADI. The CDR3 sequence is 12 residues long. V dropped 6 bases and J dropped 6 bases, with 9 bases sitting between them. The CDR3 nucleotides read TGCGCCAGCAGCCCGACTCGCAATGAGCAGTTCTTC. Its protein is CASSPTRNEQFF.

The J gene is TRBJ2-1, the V gene TRBV4-1; a weak D match, TRBD1 (5 bases). Trimming removed 1 base from V and 4 bases from J, with 5 bases in between. The CDR3 spans 13 residues. CDR1 MGHRA and CDR2 YSYEKL come from the germline V gene. The CDR3 here is CASSQGQYNEQFF. The CDR3 bases are TGCGCCAGCAGCCAAGGACAGTACAATGAGCAGTTCTTC.

The V gene is TRBV30, the J gene TRBJ1-1; 10 nucleotides line up with TRBD1. Germline CDR1 is GTSNPN and CDR2 is SVGIG (reference sequence). Trimming cost V 2 bases and J 5 bases; bases outside gene matches: 8. The CDR3 spans 15 residues. The DNA of the CDR3 is TGTGCCTGGAGTCCTAGACAGGGGGCGACTACTGAAGCTTTCTTT. Translation: CAWSPRQGATTEAFF.

The V gene is TRBV5-1, the J gene TRBJ2-2; 11 bases fit TRBD2. The V and J ends lost 2 bases and 4 bases, in that order; junction bases with no gene match: 1. This CDR3 has 15 residues. Germline CDR1 reads SGHRS; CDR2 reads YFSETQ. In DNA, the CDR3 is TGCGCCAGCAGCTTCCTAGCGGGGGGCACCGGGGAGCTGTTTTTT. This translates into CASSFLAGGTGELFF. The full variable domain, rest sourced from reference TRBV5-1 and TRBJ2-2, is KAGVTQTPRYLIKTRGQQVTLSCSPISGHRSVSWYQQTPGQGLQFLFEYFSETQRNKGNFPGRFSGRQFSNSRSEMNVSTLELGDSALYLCASSFLAGGTGELFFGEGSRLTVL.

The rearrangement joins TRBV2 to TRBJ2-1; 14 nucleotides match TRBD2. This CDR3 contains 16 residues. V shed 4 bases and J 10 bases; nucleotides not matched to a gene: 9. Germline values: CDR1 SNHLY, CDR2 FYNNEI. The CDR3 DNA reads TGTGCCAGCAGTGGGGGGGGACTAGCGGGAGCTGGAGAGCAGTTCTTC. This translates into CASSGGGLAGAGEQFF.

The chain joins TRBV25-1 to TRBJ2-2; 7 bases are a match to TRBD2. The CDR3 consists of 18 residues. V shed 5 bases and J 6 bases; nucleotides not matched to a gene: 18. Germline CDR1 MGHDK, CDR2 SYGVNS. Written as DNA, the CDR3 is TGTGCCAGCAGTCCTGGGTCCAGGGAGGGCCGCTTGGCCGGGGAGCTGTTTTTT. It encodes CASSPGSREGRLAGELFF.

The rearrangement uses TRBV19 and TRBJ1-5, with 8 bases fitting TRBD1. CDR1 and CDR2 from the germline V gene are LNHDA and SQIVND (reference sequence). The CDR3 has 17 amino acids. Trimming cost V 7 bases and J 2 bases; bases outside gene matches: 13. Here the CDR3 DNA reads TGTGCCAGTACCTATCCGACAGGGGTAGGAGGCAATCAGCCCCAGCATTTT. It codes for CASTYPTGVGGNQPQHF. Together with reference TRBV19 and TRBJ1-5, the CDR3 gives the full variable domain: DGGITQSPKYLFRKEGQNVTLSCEQNLNHDAMYWYRQDPGQGLRLIYYSQIVNDFQKGDIAEGYSVSREKKESFPLTVTSAQKNPTAFYLCASTYPTGVGGNQPQHFGDGTRLSIL.

This clone was picked up one time. J is TRBJ2-7 and V is TRBV27, with a tentative D call TRBD2 (6 bases). Trimming removed 3 bases at V and 4 bases at J, with 22 bases between. CDR1 is MNHEY, CDR2 SMNVEV, per germline (reference sequence). This CDR3 has 17 amino acids. In DNA, the CDR3 is TGTGCCAGCAGTTTCGTTGGGGGGACCTTAACCCCTTACGAGCAGTACTTC. Residues: CASSFVGGTLTPYEQYF.

The CDR3 here is CASSKQTNLQETQYF. The CDR3 DNA is TGTGCCAGCAGCAAACAGACGAATCTCCAAGAGACCCAGTACTTC. The rearrangement joins TRBV7-8 to TRBJ2-5; D not certain. Germline-derived CDR1 and CDR2 are SGHVS and FQNEAQ. The CDR3 totals 15 residues. V lost 5 bases and J 1 base, leaving 14 bases between the germline ends.

This clone has just one count. This chain joins TRBV13 and TRBJ2-2; tentatively, D is TRBD1 (6 bases). The V end was cut by 7 bases, the J end by 7 bases, with 19 bases between. This CDR3 contains 15 residues. Germline CDR1 PRHDT, CDR2 FYEKMQ (reference sequence). Here the CDR3 reads CASKPQGTKNGELFF. CDR3 nucleotide sequence: TGTGCCAGCAAACCCCAGGGGACCAAGAACGGGGAGCTGTTTTTT.

The chain uses TRBV5-5 and TRBJ1-5; maybe TRBD1 (5 bases). The CDR3 is made up of 14 amino acids. CDR1 SGHKS and CDR2 YYEKEE come from the germline V gene (reference sequence). The ends were cut back, 4 bases at V and 7 bases at J, with 15 bases in the middle. The CDR3 spells CASSLGRGEQPQHF. CDR3 coding DNA: TGTGCCAGCAGCCTGGGACGGGGGGAACAGCCCCAGCATTTT.

This chain links TRBV2 with TRBJ2-3, with 8 bases fitting TRBD2. In germline, CDR1 is SNHLY, CDR2 FYNNEI. The trim removed 2 bases at V and 3 bases at J, leaving 4 bases unmatched. The CDR3 loop spans 15 amino acids. The CDR3, as DNA: TGTGCCAGCAGTGAACGCGGGGGGAGAACAGATACGCAGTATTTT. Encoded protein: CASSERGGRTDTQYF.

A single count supports this clone. The rearrangement joins TRBV6-1 to TRBJ2-5; D is perhaps TRBD1 (6 bases). CDR1 MNHNS and CDR2 SASEGT come from the germline V gene. CDR3 size: 13 residues. V lost 4 bases and J 4 bases, leaving 10 bases between the germline ends. DNA of the CDR3: TGTGCCAGCAGTGCCAGGGGCGCAGAGACCCAGTACTTC. This codes for CASSARGAETQYF.

The V gene is TRBV30, the J gene TRBJ1-3; D is ambiguous. V lost 0 bases and J lost 3, with 15 bases in between. This CDR3 contains 16 residues. Germline V gene data show CDR1 as GTSNPN and CDR2 as SVGIG (reference sequence). The CDR3 here is CAWSVGRGSYGNTIYF. The CDR3 nucleotides are TGTGCCTGGAGTGTAGGCCGGGGTTCCTATGGAAACACCATATATTTT.

The chain joins TRBV21-1 to TRBJ2-3; the table's D call TRBD2 went unverified against the DNA. TRBV21-1 is marked as a pseudogene. This CDR3 is 18 amino acids long. The CDR3 DNA reads TGTGCCAGCAGCAAGGCCACCCGGGGCGGGAGGCGCACAGATACGCAGTATTTT. Encoded protein: CASSKATRGGRRTDTQYF.

On this clone itself: Other DNA sequences in the sample encode the same CDR3. The chain links TRBV18 to TRBJ1-1; tentatively, D is TRBD1 (6 bases). This CDR3 has 15 residues. The germline V gene encodes CDR1 KGHSH and CDR2 LQKENI. V dropped 3 bases and J dropped 1 base, with 12 bases sitting between them. Here the CDR3 reads CASSPAKGQNTEAFF. The CDR3 DNA follows: TGTGCCAGCTCACCGGCAAAGGGACAGAACACTGAAGCTTTCTTT. Full variable domain (remainder filled in from reference TRBV18 and TRBJ1-1): NAGVMQNPRHLVRRRGQEARLRCSPMKGHSHVYWYRQLPEEGLKFMVYLQKENIIDESGMPKERFSAEFPKEGPSILRIQQVVRGDSAAYFCASSPAKGQNTEAFFGQGTRLTVV.

J is TRBJ2-2 and V is TRBV7-8, with 15 bases lining up with TRBD2. J was trimmed by 7 bases and V by 4 bases; bases with no gene match: 7. Germline CDR1 reads SGHVS; CDR2 reads FQNEAQ. This CDR3 comprises 17 residues. CDR3 sequence (DNA): TGTGCCAGCAGCTCAGGACTAGCGGGAGGGCCAGGCGGGGAGCTGTTTTTT. It codes for CASSSGLAGGPGGELFF. The whole variable domain, remainder taken from reference TRBV7-8 and TRBJ2-2, is GAGVSQSPRYKVAKRGQDVALRCDPISGHVSLFWYQQALGQGPEFLTYFQNEAQLDKSGLPSDRFFAERPEGSVSTLKIQRTQQEDSAVYLCASSSGLAGGPGGELFFGEGSRLTVL.

This clone was detected only once. The chain couples TRBV6-1 to TRBJ2-2; a weak D match, TRBD2 (5 bases). This CDR3 is 14 amino acids long. Germline CDR1 reads MNHNS; CDR2 reads SASEGT. The ends were cut back, 1 base at V and 6 bases at J, with 9 bases in the middle. CDR3: CASSEVGDSGELFF. The CDR3 region has the DNA TGTGCCAGCAGTGAAGTCGGGGATTCCGGGGAGCTGTTTTTT.

This chain joins TRBV9 and TRBJ1-3; tentative D call: TRBD1 (6 bases). V lost 2 bases and J lost 4, with 16 bases in between. The CDR3 covers 16 residues. CDR1 is SGDLS and CDR2 is YYNGEE in the germline V gene. The CDR3 sequence is CASSVTPRGTGNTIYF. Here the CDR3 DNA reads TGTGCCAGCAGCGTGACGCCAAGGGGGACGGGAAACACCATATATTTT.

The chain recombines TRBV19 with TRBJ2-5; 9 nucleotides align to TRBD2. Germline-derived CDR1 and CDR2 are LNHDA and SQIVND (reference sequence). The J segment lost 5 bases and the V segment lost 4 bases, leaving 11 bases of the junction unmatched. CDR3 size: 16 residues. This CDR3 reads CASSTPGLAFKETQYF. CDR3 nucleotides: TGTGCCAGTAGTACACCGGGACTAGCTTTCAAGGAGACCCAGTACTTC.

The chain combines TRBV13 with TRBJ2-7; 10 nucleotides match TRBD2. Losses at the gene ends were 0 bases for V and 2 bases for J; bases not matched to a gene: 7. Germline V gene data show CDR1 as PRHDT and CDR2 as FYEKMQ (reference sequence). The CDR3 loop spans 17 amino acids. CDR3 sequence reads: CASSLGKGLAGAYEQYF. The CDR3 DNA reads TGTGCCAGCAGCTTAGGAAAAGGGCTAGCGGGGGCCTACGAGCAGTACTTC.